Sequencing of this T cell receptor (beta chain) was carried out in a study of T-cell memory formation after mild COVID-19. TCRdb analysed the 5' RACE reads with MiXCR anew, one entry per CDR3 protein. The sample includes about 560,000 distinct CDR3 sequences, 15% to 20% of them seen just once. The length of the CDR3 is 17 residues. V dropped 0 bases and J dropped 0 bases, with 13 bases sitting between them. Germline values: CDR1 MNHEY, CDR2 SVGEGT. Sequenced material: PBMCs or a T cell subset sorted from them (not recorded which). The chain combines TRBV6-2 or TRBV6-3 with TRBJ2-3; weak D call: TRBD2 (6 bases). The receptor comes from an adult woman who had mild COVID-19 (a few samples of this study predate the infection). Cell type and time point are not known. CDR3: CASSYSVRGWSTDTQYF. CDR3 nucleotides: TGTGCCAGCAGTTACTCGGTCCGGGGGTGGAGCACAGATACGCAGTATTTT.